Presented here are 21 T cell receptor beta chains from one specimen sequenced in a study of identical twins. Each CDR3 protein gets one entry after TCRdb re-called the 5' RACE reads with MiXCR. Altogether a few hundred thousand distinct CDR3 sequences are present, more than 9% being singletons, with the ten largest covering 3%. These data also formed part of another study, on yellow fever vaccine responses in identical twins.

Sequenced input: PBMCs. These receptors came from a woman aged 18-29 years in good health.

The CDR3 DNA follows: TGTGCCAGCGGTACAGGGGGAAGGACCGGGGAGCTGTTTTTT. Residues: CASGTGGRTGELFF. This chain connects TRBV5-6 to TRBJ2-2; 8 bases line up with TRBD1. The V gene's germline CDR1 is SGHDT and CDR2 YYEEEE. The CDR3 consists of 14 residues. The trim removed 7 bases at V and 5 bases at J, leaving 7 bases unmatched. Full variable domain (missing parts from reference TRBV5-6 and TRBJ2-2): DAGVTQSPTHLIKTRGQQVTLRCSPKSGHDTVSWYQQALGQGPQFIFQYYEEEERQRGNFPDRFSGHQFPNYSSELNVNALLLGDSALYLCASGTGGRTGELFFGEGSRLTVL.

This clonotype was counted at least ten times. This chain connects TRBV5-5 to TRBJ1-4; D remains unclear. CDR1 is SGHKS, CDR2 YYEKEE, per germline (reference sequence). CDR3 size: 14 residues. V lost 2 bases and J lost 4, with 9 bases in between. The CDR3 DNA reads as TGTGCCAGCAGCTTAGGAGGACTTAATGAAAAACTGTTTTTT. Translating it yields CASSLGGLNEKLFF.

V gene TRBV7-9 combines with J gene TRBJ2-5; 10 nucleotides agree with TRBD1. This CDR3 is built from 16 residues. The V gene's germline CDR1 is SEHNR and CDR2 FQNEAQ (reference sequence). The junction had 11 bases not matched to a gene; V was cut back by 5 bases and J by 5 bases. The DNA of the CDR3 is TGTGCCAGCAGCGTCTTTGGGACAGGGGTACGGGAGACCCAGTACTTC. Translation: CASSVFGTGVRETQYF.

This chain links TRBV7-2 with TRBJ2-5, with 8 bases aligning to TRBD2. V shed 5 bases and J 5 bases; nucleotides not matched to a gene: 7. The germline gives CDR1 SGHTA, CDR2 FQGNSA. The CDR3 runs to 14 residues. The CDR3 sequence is CASSQMAGGETQYF. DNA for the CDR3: TGTGCCAGCAGCCAAATGGCGGGGGGTGAGACCCAGTACTTC.

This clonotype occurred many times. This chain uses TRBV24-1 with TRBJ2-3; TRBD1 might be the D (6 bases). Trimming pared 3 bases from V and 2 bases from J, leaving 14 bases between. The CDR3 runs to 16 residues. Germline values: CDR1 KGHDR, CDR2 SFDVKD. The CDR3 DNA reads TGTGCCACCAGTGATCGAATAAGGACAGCCACAGATACGCAGTATTTT. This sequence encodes CATSDRIRTATDTQYF.

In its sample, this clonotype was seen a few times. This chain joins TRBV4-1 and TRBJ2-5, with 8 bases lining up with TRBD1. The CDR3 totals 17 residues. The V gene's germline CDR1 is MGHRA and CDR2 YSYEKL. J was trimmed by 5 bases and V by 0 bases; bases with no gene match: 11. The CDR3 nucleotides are TGCGCCAGCAGCCAAGATCCAGGGGGCAATCGTGGTGAGACCCAGTACTTC. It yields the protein CASSQDPGGNRGETQYF.

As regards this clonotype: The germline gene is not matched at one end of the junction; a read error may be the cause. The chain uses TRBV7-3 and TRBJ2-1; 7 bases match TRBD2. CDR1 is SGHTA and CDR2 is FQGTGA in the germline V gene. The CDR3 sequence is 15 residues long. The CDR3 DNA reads TGTGCCAGCAGAGTAACGGGGGGACCCTACGATGAGCAGTTCTTC. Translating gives CASRVTGGPYDEQFF.

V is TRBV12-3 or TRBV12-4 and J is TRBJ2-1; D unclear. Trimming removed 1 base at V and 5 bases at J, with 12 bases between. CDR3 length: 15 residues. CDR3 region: CASSLGNSLNNEQFF. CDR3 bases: TGTGCCAGCAGTTTAGGAAACTCTCTCAACAATGAGCAGTTCTTC.

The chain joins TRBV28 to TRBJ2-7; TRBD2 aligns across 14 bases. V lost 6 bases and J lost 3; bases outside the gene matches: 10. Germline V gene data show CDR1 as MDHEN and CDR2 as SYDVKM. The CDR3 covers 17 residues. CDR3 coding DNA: TGTGCCAGCAGCTTCCCTAGACTAGCGGGAGGGAGCTACGAGCAGTACTTC. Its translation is CASSFPRLAGGSYEQYF.

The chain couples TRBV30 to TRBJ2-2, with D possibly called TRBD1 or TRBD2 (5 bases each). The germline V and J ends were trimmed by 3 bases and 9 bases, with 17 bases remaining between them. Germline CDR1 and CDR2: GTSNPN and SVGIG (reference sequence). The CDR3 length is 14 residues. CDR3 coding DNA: TGTGCCTGGAGCGCTGGGACCCCGAGCCGGGAGCTGTTTTTT. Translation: CAWSAGTPSRELFF. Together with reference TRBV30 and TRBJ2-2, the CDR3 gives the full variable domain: SQTIHQWPATLVQPVGSPLSLECTVEGTSNPNLYWYRQAAGRGLQLLFYSVGIGQISSEVPQNLSASRPQDRQFILSSKKLLLSDSGFYLCAWSAGTPSRELFFGEGSRLTVL.

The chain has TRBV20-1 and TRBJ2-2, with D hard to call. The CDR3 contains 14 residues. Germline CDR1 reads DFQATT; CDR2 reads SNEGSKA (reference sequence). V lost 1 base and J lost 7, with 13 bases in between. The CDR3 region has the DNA TGCAGTGCTAGAGTGTTGGCCGAAGTCGGGGAGCTGTTTTTT. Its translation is CSARVLAEVGELFF.

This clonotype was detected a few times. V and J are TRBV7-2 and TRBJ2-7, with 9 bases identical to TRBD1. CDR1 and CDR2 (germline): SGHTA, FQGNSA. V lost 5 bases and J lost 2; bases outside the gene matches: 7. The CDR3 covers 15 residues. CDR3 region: CASSKQTGGTYEQYF. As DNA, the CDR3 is TGTGCCAGCAGCAAACAGACAGGGGGGACCTACGAGCAGTACTTC. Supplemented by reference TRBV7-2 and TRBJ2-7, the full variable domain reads GAGVSQSPSNKVTEKGKDVELRCDPISGHTALYWYRQSLGQGLEFLIYFQGNSAPDKSGLPSDRFSAERTGGSVSTLTIQRTQQEDSAVYLCASSKQTGGTYEQYFGPGTRLTVT.

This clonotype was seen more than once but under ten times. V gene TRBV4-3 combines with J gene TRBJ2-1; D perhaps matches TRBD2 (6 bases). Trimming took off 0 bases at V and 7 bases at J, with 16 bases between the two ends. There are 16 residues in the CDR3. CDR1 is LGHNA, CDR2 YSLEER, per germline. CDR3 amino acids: CASSQERDFLGNEQFF. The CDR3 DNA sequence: TGCGCCAGCAGCCAAGAGCGGGACTTTTTAGGGAATGAGCAGTTCTTC.

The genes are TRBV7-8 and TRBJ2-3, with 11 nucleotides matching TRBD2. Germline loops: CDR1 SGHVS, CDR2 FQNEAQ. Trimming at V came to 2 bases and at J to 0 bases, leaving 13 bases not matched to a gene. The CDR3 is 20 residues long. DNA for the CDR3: TGTGCCAGCAGCTTAACACGCCAAGCTAGCGGGGGGTCTAGCACAGATACGCAGTATTTT. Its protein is CASSLTRQASGGSSTDTQYF.

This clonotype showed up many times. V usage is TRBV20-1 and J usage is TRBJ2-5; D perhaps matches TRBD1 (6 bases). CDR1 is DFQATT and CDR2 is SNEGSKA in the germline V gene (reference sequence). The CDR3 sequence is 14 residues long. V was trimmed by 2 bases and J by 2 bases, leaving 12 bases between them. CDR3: CSARPGQLQETQYF. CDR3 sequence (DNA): TGCAGTGCTAGACCCGGACAGCTACAAGAGACCCAGTACTTC.

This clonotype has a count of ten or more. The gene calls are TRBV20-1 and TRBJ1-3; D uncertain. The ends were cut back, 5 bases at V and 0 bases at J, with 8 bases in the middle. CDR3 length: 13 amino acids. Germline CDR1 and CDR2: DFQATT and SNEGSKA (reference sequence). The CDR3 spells CSARILSGNTIYF. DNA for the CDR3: TGCAGTGCTCGGATCCTCTCTGGAAACACCATATATTTT.

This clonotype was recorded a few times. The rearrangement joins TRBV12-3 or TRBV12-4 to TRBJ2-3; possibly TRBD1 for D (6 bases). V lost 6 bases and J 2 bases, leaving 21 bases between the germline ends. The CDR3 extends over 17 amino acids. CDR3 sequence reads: CASSTPVVGQITDTQYF. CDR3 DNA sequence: TGTGCCAGCAGCACCCCGGTTGTCGGACAGATCACAGATACGCAGTATTTT.

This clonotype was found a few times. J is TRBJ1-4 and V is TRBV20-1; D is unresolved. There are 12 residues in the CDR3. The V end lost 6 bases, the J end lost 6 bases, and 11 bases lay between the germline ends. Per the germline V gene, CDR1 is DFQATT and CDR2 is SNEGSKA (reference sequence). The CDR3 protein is CSAEGRDEKLFF. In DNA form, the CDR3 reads TGCAGTGCCGAGGGTAGGGATGAAAAACTGTTTTTT.

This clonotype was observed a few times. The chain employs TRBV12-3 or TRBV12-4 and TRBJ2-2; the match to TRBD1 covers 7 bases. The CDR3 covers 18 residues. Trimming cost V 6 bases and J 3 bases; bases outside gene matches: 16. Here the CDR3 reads CASRRSSGTVKYTGELFF. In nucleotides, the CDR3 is TGTGCCAGCAGGCGATCGTCCGGGACAGTGAAGTACACCGGGGAGCTGTTTTTT.

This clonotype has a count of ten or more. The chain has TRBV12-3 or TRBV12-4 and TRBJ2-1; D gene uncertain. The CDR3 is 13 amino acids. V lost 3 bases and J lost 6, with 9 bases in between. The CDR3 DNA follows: TGTGCCAGCAGTTTCAGTCTGGGCAATGAGCAGTTCTTC. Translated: CASSFSLGNEQFF.

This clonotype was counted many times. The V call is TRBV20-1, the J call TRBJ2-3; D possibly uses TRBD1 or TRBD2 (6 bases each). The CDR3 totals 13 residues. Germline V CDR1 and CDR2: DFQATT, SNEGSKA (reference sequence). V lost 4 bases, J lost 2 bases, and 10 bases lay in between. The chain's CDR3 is CSATGDNTDTQYF. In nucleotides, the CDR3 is TGCAGTGCTACGGGGGACAACACAGATACGCAGTATTTT.